This section outlines one TCR beta chain sequence together with its context. Trimming shortened V by 5 bases and J by 0 bases, and 14 bases separated the two germline ends. The CDR3 runs to 15 residues. CDR1 is SGHVS and CDR2 is FQNEAQ in the germline V gene. Original processing methods: Amplification with reference gene primers provided the estimates of nucleated cell counts. Profiled with immunoSEQ multiplex PCR; TCRdb holds only in-frame clones, not every one. V and J calls and clone size are copied from that table; D and trimming were computed from the DNA. The sample lists 250,000 to 400,000 clones, 75% to 90% occurring once. This specimen comes from a study of blood T cell repertoires in COVID-19. Looking at the study overall: Donors in the United States, Italy and Spain gave samples during acute or convalescent COVID-19. Sources were T cells, B-cell-depleted T cells, or PBMCs; the material itself was cDNA or gDNA.

Enrollment of patients from Seattle took place during active infection, with longitudinal follow-up. The chain employs TRBV7-8 and TRBJ2-7; the D gene is possibly TRBD1 (6 bases). This clonotype originated in a woman between 25 and 40 years old with COVID-19, enrolled during active disease. Sequenced: peripheral blood. The CDR3 loop reads CASSPVGGPSYEQYF. The CDR3 region has the DNA TGTGCCAGCAGCCCAGTAGGGGGACCCTCCTACGAGCAGTACTTC.